Following are 21 T cell receptor beta chains from one sample sequenced in a study of shared clonotypes between healthy human individuals. The naive CD8 fraction comprised CD45RO-negative cells positively selected for CCR7 and excluded terminally differentiated effector memory CD45RA+ cells. Profiling relied on immunoSEQ multiplex PCR, and the TCRdb table lists in-frame clones only, not all of them. Among millions of clones listed, just under 95% were seen once. The sequenced sample was naive CD8+ T cells sorted from blood. The receptors derive from a man between 18 and 29 years old in good health.

This chain uses TRBV2 with TRBJ2-2; D is ambiguous. CDR1 is SNHLY and CDR2 is FYNNEI in the germline V gene. The CDR3 extends over 14 amino acids. V gave up 6 bases and J gave up 2 bases, with 10 bases separating them. Here the CDR3 DNA reads TGTGCCAGCAGGCCAGTACCCAACACCGGGGAGCTGTTTTTT. Amino acid sequence: CASRPVPNTGELFF.

In this sample, this clone turned up once. V and J are TRBV14 and TRBJ1-1; TRBD1 matches 8 bases. CDR3 length: 16 residues. CDR1 is SGHDN, CDR2 FVKESK, per germline. After removal of 4 bases from V and 4 bases from J, the junction contained 11 bases not matched to a gene. CDR3 residues: CASSPGTGLLPTEAFF. For the CDR3, the DNA is TGTGCCAGCAGCCCCGGGACAGGTCTTCTTCCCACTGAAGCTTTCTTT.

A few counts support this clone. J is TRBJ1-6 and V is TRBV6-5, with D maybe TRBD1 (5 bases). Germline V gene lookup returns CDR1 MNHEY and CDR2 SVGAGI. The length of the CDR3 is 14 residues. V dropped 2 bases and J dropped 7 bases, with 9 bases sitting between them. The CDR3 region has the DNA TGTGCCAGCAGTTACGAGGGGCGAAATTCACCCCTCCACTTT. Protein sequence: CASSYEGRNSPLHF.

The chain links TRBV30 to TRBJ1-4; 7 bases are shared with TRBD1. In germline, CDR1 is GTSNPN, CDR2 SVGIG (reference sequence). Germline trimming cut 1 base from V and 5 bases from J; bases unmatched to any gene: 1. The CDR3 is 13 amino acids. CDR3: CAWSAGQNEKLFF. CDR3 DNA sequence: TGTGCCTGGAGTGCGGGACAGAATGAAAAACTGTTTTTT.

This chain uses TRBV30 with TRBJ2-1; 9 bases align to TRBD2. The length of the CDR3 is 15 residues. The junction had 11 bases not matched to a gene; V was cut back by 3 bases and J by 8 bases. Per the germline V gene, CDR1 is GTSNPN and CDR2 is SVGIG (reference sequence). The CDR3 nucleotides read TGTGCCTGGAGCCCCGGGATAGCGGGAGTGGATGAGCAGTTCTTC. This sequence encodes CAWSPGIAGVDEQFF.

The chain links TRBV29-1 to TRBJ2-7; D is perhaps TRBD1 or TRBD2 (5 bases each). V lost 0 bases and J 1 base, leaving 13 bases between the germline ends. The CDR3 has 15 residues. Germline V gene data show CDR1 as SQVTM and CDR2 as ANQGSEA. The chain's CDR3 is CSVEDWSGTSYEQYF. CDR3 nucleotide sequence: TGCAGCGTTGAAGATTGGTCAGGGACGTCCTACGAGCAGTACTTC.

About this clone itself: This same CDR3 is encoded by further DNA sequences in the sample. The V call is TRBV6-1, the J call TRBJ2-7; D perhaps matches TRBD1 (6 bases). The CDR3 consists of 15 residues. The germline V gene encodes CDR1 MNHNS and CDR2 SASEGT. The V end was cut by 0 bases, the J end by 2 bases, with 11 bases between. The CDR3 nucleotides are TGTGCCAGCAGTGAAGCACTGACAGGCCCCTACGAGCAGTACTTC. It specifies CASSEALTGPYEQYF.

This chain uses TRBV5-4 with TRBJ2-3, with 9 bases fitting TRBD1. Germline CDR1 reads SGHNT; CDR2 reads YYREEE (reference sequence). With V trimmed by 0 bases and J by 4 bases, 6 bases remained unmatched. The CDR3 totals 16 residues. Written as DNA, the CDR3 is TGTGCCAGCAGCTTGGGATACAGGGGGCTCTCAGATACGCAGTATTTT. This encodes CASSLGYRGLSDTQYF.

The chain couples TRBV6-6 to TRBJ2-1, with TRBD1 as a possible D gene (6 bases). Germline V lookup: CDR1 MNHNY, CDR2 SVGAGI (reference sequence). The length of the CDR3 is 15 residues. Trimming left V 7 bases short and J 3 bases short, with 16 bases between. The CDR3 DNA reads TGTGCCAGCATCCCGTGGCAGGGGATCTACAATGAGCAGTTCTTC. Its protein product is CASIPWQGIYNEQFF.

The rearrangement links TRBV5-4 to TRBJ2-7, with TRBD1 as a possible D gene (5 bases). Germline loops: CDR1 SGHNT, CDR2 YYREEE (reference sequence). Trimming removed 6 bases at V and 1 base at J, with 11 bases between. The CDR3 is 13 residues long. The CDR3 sequence: CASTLDTSYEQYF. The CDR3 DNA is TGTGCCAGCACCCTGGACACGTCCTACGAGCAGTACTTC.

The V and J genes are TRBV4-1 and TRBJ2-1; 13 nucleotides agree with TRBD2. The germline gives CDR1 MGHRA, CDR2 YSYEKL. This CDR3 has 15 amino acids. The trim removed 3 bases at V and 9 bases at J, leaving 5 bases unmatched. The CDR3 region is CASSQGTSGVREQFF. In DNA, the CDR3 is TGCGCCAGCAGCCAGGGGACTAGCGGGGTGCGTGAGCAGTTCTTC.

The chain combines TRBV9 with TRBJ2-7; 9 bases agree with TRBD2. Germline V gene sequence: CDR1 SGDLS, CDR2 YYNGEE. The CDR3 contains 15 residues. Trimming took 0 bases from V and 0 from J; bases not matched to a gene: 1. The CDR3 here is CASSVVAGASYEQYF. DNA of the CDR3: TGTGCCAGCAGCGTAGTAGCGGGAGCCTCCTACGAGCAGTACTTC.

V and J are TRBV10-2 and TRBJ2-7; 9 bases map to TRBD2. After removal of 8 bases from V and 5 bases from J, the junction contained 7 bases not matched to a gene. Germline values: CDR1 WSHSY, CDR2 SAAADI. The CDR3 loop spans 13 amino acids. The CDR3, as DNA: TGCGCCAGCGCGGCGGGAGGGCCGGACGAGCAGTACTTC. Protein: CASAAGGPDEQYF.

This clone was seen once. The V and J genes are TRBV12-5 and TRBJ2-7; 16 bases map to TRBD2. The CDR3 loop spans 17 amino acids. V shed 2 bases and J 3 bases; nucleotides not matched to a gene: 4. Germline lookup yields CDR1 LGHNT and CDR2 FRNRAP. The CDR3 is CASGLTGTSGGGYEQYF. In nucleotides, the CDR3 is TGTGCTAGTGGTTTGACCGGGACTAGCGGGGGGGGCTACGAGCAGTACTTC.

The chain has TRBV4-2 and TRBJ2-2; D gene uncertain. This CDR3 spans 16 amino acids. Germline V lookup: CDR1 LGHNA, CDR2 YNFKEQ. V was clipped by 1 base and J by 3 bases, with 12 bases between them. The CDR3 loop reads CASSQVSGEDTGELFF. The CDR3, as DNA: TGTGCCAGCAGCCAAGTATCGGGCGAGGACACCGGGGAGCTGTTTTTT.

The J gene is TRBJ1-2, the V gene TRBV9, with D perhaps TRBD1 (6 bases). Trimming took off 4 bases at V and 2 bases at J, with 15 bases between the two ends. Germline values: CDR1 SGDLS, CDR2 YYNGEE. The CDR3 is 15 amino acids. The DNA of the CDR3 is TGTGCCAGCAGCCCTAGTTTTGGACAGAACTATGGCTACACCTTC. Translated, it gives CASSPSFGQNYGYTF.

The V and J genes are TRBV2 and TRBJ1-5; no reliable D call. The germline V gene has CDR1 SNHLY and CDR2 FYNNEI. Trimming shortened V by 2 bases and J by 0 bases, and 8 bases separated the two germline ends. This CDR3 spans 15 amino acids. The CDR3 DNA reads as TGTGCCAGCAGTGAAAGGACGGATAGCAATCAGCCCCAGCATTTT. Encoded protein: CASSERTDSNQPQHF.

The rearrangement uses TRBV9 and TRBJ2-1, with D perhaps matching TRBD2 (6 bases). V dropped 6 bases and J dropped 4 bases, with 17 bases sitting between them. Germline-derived CDR1 and CDR2 are SGDLS and YYNGEE. The CDR3 totals 15 residues. The CDR3 DNA reads TGTGCCAGCACCCAGAGACCGGGAGCGTACAATGAGCAGTTCTTC. This sequence encodes CASTQRPGAYNEQFF.

The genes are TRBV10-2 and TRBJ2-7, with unresolved D. The CDR3 consists of 14 residues. The V end lost 3 bases, the J end lost 2 bases, and 11 bases lay between the germline ends. The germline CDR1 and CDR2 sequences are WSHSY and SAAADI. The CDR3 bases are TGCGCCAGCAGTGATTGGATTTCGGCCTACGAGCAGTACTTC. Translated: CASSDWISAYEQYF.

This chain uses TRBV27 with TRBJ2-2, with D perhaps TRBD1 (5 bases). Germline lookup yields CDR1 MNHEY and CDR2 SMNVEV (reference sequence). V lost 5 bases and J lost 5, with 15 bases in between. The CDR3 extends over 15 amino acids. The CDR3 protein is CASSRTLGLTGELFF. CDR3 DNA sequence: TGTGCCAGCAGTAGAACTTTGGGGCTAACCGGGGAGCTGTTTTTT.

The chain uses TRBV27 and TRBJ1-2; D not resolved. Germline V lookup: CDR1 MNHEY, CDR2 SMNVEV (reference sequence). The CDR3 is 16 amino acids. The V end was cut by 2 bases, the J end by 0 bases, with 13 bases between. Here the CDR3 reads CASSLSPSYTNYGYTF. DNA of the CDR3: TGTGCCAGCAGTTTAAGTCCCTCATATACTAACTATGGCTACACCTTC.